The 8 T cell receptor beta chains listed next were all sequenced from one sample in a study of OX40 agonist ivuxolimab in advanced cancers. Clones were read by immunoSEQ multiplex PCR, and TCRdb kept only the in-frame ones, dropping some. The repertoire holds about 51,000 clones, roughly four fifths seen once, with less than 4% in the top ten. The material was CD4+ or CD8+ T cells sorted from blood, obtained in a trial of the OX40 agonist ivuxolimab. The receptor source for this set is an adult with an advanced solid tumor such as melanoma, head and neck, liver or kidney cancer.

The J gene is TRBJ2-3, the V gene TRBV7-9; D remains unclear. Germline-derived CDR1 and CDR2 are SEHNR and FQNEAQ (reference sequence). The CDR3 covers 15 residues. Trimming left V 1 base short and J 4 bases short, with 12 bases between. The CDR3 DNA reads as TGTGCCAGCAGCTTAGGAGGAAGTGGGGCAGATACGCAGTATTTT. It specifies CASSLGGSGADTQYF. Filled out from reference TRBV7-9 and TRBJ2-3, the complete variable domain reads DTGVSQNPRHKITKRGQNVTFRCDPISEHNRLYWYRQTLGQGPEFLTYFQNEAQLEKSRLLSDRFSAERPKGSFSTLEIQRTEQGDSAMYLCASSLGGSGADTQYFGPGTRLTVL.

The genes are TRBV6-5 and TRBJ2-5; 10 nucleotides line up with TRBD2. The J segment lost 9 bases and the V segment lost 8 bases, leaving 9 bases of the junction unmatched. CDR3 length: 13 amino acids. Per the germline V gene, CDR1 is MNHEY and CDR2 is SVGAGI. This chain's CDR3 is CASQAGGIVAQYF. The CDR3 DNA follows: TGTGCCAGCCAAGCGGGGGGGATCGTGGCCCAGTACTTC.

The V and J genes are TRBV2 and TRBJ2-2; 7 bases are a match to TRBD2. Trimming cost V 6 bases and J 0 bases; bases outside gene matches: 4. CDR3 length: 15 residues. Germline CDR1 reads SNHLY; CDR2 reads FYNNEI. CDR3 DNA: TGTGCCAGCAGGCGGGGGAGTGCGAACACCGGGGAGCTGTTTTTT. It yields the protein CASRRGSANTGELFF. Variable domain in full (rest from reference TRBV2 and TRBJ2-2): EPEVTQTPSHQVTQMGQEVILRCVPISNHLYFYWYRQILGQKVEFLVSFYNNEISEKSEIFDDQFSVERPDGSNFTLKIRSTKLEDSAMYFCASRRGSANTGELFFGEGSRLTVL.

The gene calls are TRBV5-5 and TRBJ1-2; a possible D gene is TRBD1 (6 bases). CDR1 and CDR2 from the germline V gene are SGHKS and YYEKEE (reference sequence). The V end lost 4 bases, the J end lost 6 bases, and 16 bases lay between the germline ends. This CDR3 is 14 amino acids long. CDR3 nucleotides: TGTGCCAGCAGCCCCTCGTGGGGGGCGGATGGCTACACCTTC. It encodes CASSPSWGADGYTF.

In its sample, this clone was seen once. The chain joins TRBV12-5 to TRBJ2-1, with 11 positions matching TRBD2. The germline CDR1 and CDR2 sequences are LGHNT and FRNRAP. This CDR3 has 16 amino acids. Losses at the gene ends were 2 bases for V and 3 bases for J; bases not matched to a gene: 3. CDR3 DNA sequence: TGTGCTAGTGGTTTGCCCGGGACTAGCGGCTACAATGAGCAGTTCTTC. Translated: CASGLPGTSGYNEQFF.

V usage is TRBV9 and J usage is TRBJ2-3; maybe TRBD2 (6 bases). Germline CDR1 reads SGDLS; CDR2 reads YYNGEE. This CDR3 is built from 15 residues. The ends were cut back, 0 bases at V and 6 bases at J, with 14 bases in the middle. CDR3: CASSVAVGGVDTQYF. The CDR3 DNA is TGTGCCAGCAGCGTAGCCGTGGGCGGGGTGGATACGCAGTATTTT.

The chain joins TRBV7-2 to TRBJ1-4; D remains ambiguous. In germline, CDR1 is SGHTA, CDR2 FQGNSA. The CDR3 loop spans 14 amino acids. V was cut by 4 bases and J by 3 bases, with 9 bases left in between. The CDR3 DNA sequence: TGTGCCAGCAGCTCCCCCGGGGCTAATGAAAAACTGTTTTTT. It is translated as CASSSPGANEKLFF.

The genes are TRBV7-2 and TRBJ2-7; unclear D gene. The CDR3 loop spans 13 amino acids. Trimming took off 4 bases at V and 6 bases at J, with 13 bases between the two ends. The germline V gene has CDR1 SGHTA and CDR2 FQGNSA. The CDR3 region is CASSSYRSSEQYF. The CDR3 DNA is TGTGCCAGCAGCTCGTATCGTAGTTCCGAGCAGTACTTC. Full variable domain (remainder filled in from reference TRBV7-2 and TRBJ2-7): GAGVSQSPSNKVTEKGKDVELRCDPISGHTALYWYRQSLGQGLEFLIYFQGNSAPDKSGLPSDRFSAERTGGSVSTLTIQRTQQEDSAVYLCASSSYRSSEQYFGPGTRLTVT.